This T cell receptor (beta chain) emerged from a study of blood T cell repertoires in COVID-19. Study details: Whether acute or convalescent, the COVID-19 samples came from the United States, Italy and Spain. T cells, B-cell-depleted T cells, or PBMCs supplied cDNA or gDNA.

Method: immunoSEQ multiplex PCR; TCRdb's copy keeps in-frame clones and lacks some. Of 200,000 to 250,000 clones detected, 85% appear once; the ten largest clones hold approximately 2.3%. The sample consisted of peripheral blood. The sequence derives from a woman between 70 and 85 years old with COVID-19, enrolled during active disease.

CDR3 protein: CASTEFGDGYTF. The CDR3 coding sequence is TGTGCCAGCACCGAGTTCGGGGATGGCTACACCTTC. The rearrangement uses TRBV6-5 and TRBJ1-2; unclear D gene. Germline lookup yields CDR1 MNHEY and CDR2 SVGAGI. V lost 7 bases and J 6 bases, leaving 12 bases between the germline ends. The CDR3 is made up of 12 amino acids.